This T cell receptor beta chain is drawn from a study of T cell responses to AZD1222 COVID-19 vaccine. Trimming shortened V by 6 bases and J by 8 bases, and 17 bases separated the two germline ends. Per the germline V gene, CDR1 is SQVTM and CDR2 is ANQGSEA. The CDR3 runs to 14 residues. Concerning this clone: Its specificity is not known.

Study results and caveats: Researchers took repertoire samples only after the peak T cell response had come. White British ancestry dominated among donors, who included more females, and clonal diversity was possibly underestimated. Two AZD1222 administrations were followed by greater Spike-specific TCR breadth and depth.

The repertoire was sequenced with immunoSEQ multiplex PCR; TCRdb's copy has only in-frame clones and lacks some. The repertoire holds 140,000 or so clones, with about 92% as singletons. This chain connects TRBV29-1 to TRBJ1-6, with D perhaps matching TRBD1 (5 bases). This material consisted of peripheral blood, taken after recovery from COVID-19. The clonotype was recovered from an adult who had recovered from COVID-19. The CDR3 spells CSVSGEGRDSPLHF. CDR3 coding DNA: TGCAGCGTCTCTGGGGAGGGGAGGGATTCACCCCTCCACTTT. Supplemented by reference TRBV29-1 and TRBJ1-6, the full variable domain reads SAVISQKPSRDICQRGTSLTIQCQVDSQVTMMFWYRQQPGQSLTLIATANQGSEATYESGFVIDKFPISRPNLTFSTLTVSNMSPEDSSIYLCSVSGEGRDSPLHFGNGTRLTVT.